The 20 T cell receptor beta chains in this list originate from one sample, sequenced in a study of breast tumors, draining lymph nodes, adjacent tissues. Breast cancer patients provided tissue from their axillary draining lymph nodes. TCRdb recomputed calls from the multiplex PCR reads with MiXCR, one row per CDR3 protein. The data show some 100,000 distinct CDR3 sequences, roughly 20% seen once. Material for sequencing was axillary lymph node tissue. Receptors originate from a female donor with breast cancer. Some clones in this sample may be carry-over from other donors' samples.

This clonotype came up many times. This chain connects TRBV11-2 to TRBJ1-3; D gene uncertain. Trimming removed 5 bases at V and 6 bases at J, with 14 bases between. Germline-derived CDR1 and CDR2 are SGHAT and FQNNGV. The CDR3 is 14 residues long. CDR3 protein: CASSPYLQANTIYF. The CDR3 nucleotides read TGTGCCAGCAGCCCCTACTTACAAGCAAACACCATATATTTT.

This clonotype was detected many times. The chain recombines TRBV6-2 or TRBV6-3 with TRBJ1-2; TRBD1 matches 7 bases. Germline V CDR1 and CDR2: MNHEY, SVGEGT. V shed 4 bases, J shed 4 bases, and the junction held 6 bases outside the gene matches. This CDR3 is built from 14 residues. CDR3 protein: CASSSGQGGYGYTF. CDR3 DNA sequence: TGTGCCAGCAGTTCTGGTCAGGGGGGCTATGGCTACACCTTC.

This clonotype was counted many times. The rearrangement uses TRBV12-3 or TRBV12-4 and TRBJ1-2; no definite D call. The CDR3 totals 12 residues. V lost 2 bases and J 3 bases, leaving 4 bases between the germline ends. The CDR3 DNA reads as TGTGCCAGCAGTTTAAACTACTATGGCTACACCTTC. This encodes CASSLNYYGYTF.

To note about this clonotype: This may stem from a read error, because a much larger clone lies one nucleotide away. The chain is built from TRBV2 and TRBJ2-1; D is ambiguous. The CDR3 runs to 13 residues. The V gene's germline CDR1 is SNHLY and CDR2 FYNNEI. This chain's CDR3 is CASMKGSYNVQFF. Written as DNA, the CDR3 is TGTGCCAGCATGAAGGGATCCTACAATGTGCAGTTCTTC. Full variable domain (outside the CDR3, taken from reference TRBV2 and TRBJ2-1): EPEVTQTPSHQVTQMGQEVILRCVPISNHLYFYWYRQILGQKVEFLVSFYNNEISEKSEIFDDQFSVERPDGSNFTLKIRSTKLEDSAMYFCASMKGSYNVQFFGPGTRLTVL.

This clonotype was seen many times. The gene calls are TRBV6-5 and TRBJ2-1, with 8 nucleotides matching TRBD2. The V and J ends lost 5 bases and 1 base, in that order; junction bases with no gene match: 1. The CDR3 loop spans 14 amino acids. The germline CDR1 and CDR2 sequences are MNHEY and SVGAGI. CDR3 protein: CASSRGGSYNEQFF. CDR3 bases: TGTGCCAGCAGTCGCGGGGGGTCCTACAATGAGCAGTTCTTC.

This clonotype was picked up many times. The chain couples TRBV27 to TRBJ2-7; no clear D gene. V was clipped by 4 bases and J by 3 bases, with 13 bases between them. This CDR3 comprises 14 residues. Germline V lookup: CDR1 MNHEY, CDR2 SMNVEV (reference sequence). The CDR3 spells CASSSGLRYYEQYF. The CDR3 nucleotides read TGTGCCAGCAGTTCAGGTCTCCGATACTACGAGCAGTACTTC.

This clonotype was seen ten or more times. V and J are TRBV5-1 and TRBJ1-5, with D hard to call. Looked up from germline, CDR1 is SGHRS and CDR2 is YFSETQ. The CDR3 runs to 16 residues. Trimming cost V 9 bases and J 6 bases, with 25 bases left between them. CDR3 sequence reads: CATQPRTLPCRQPQHF. The CDR3 region has the DNA TGCGCCACCCAACCCCGAACTCTACCTTGTCGTCAGCCCCAGCATTTT.

The chain is built from TRBV4-1 and TRBJ2-3; TRBD2 matches 10 bases. CDR1 is MGHRA and CDR2 is YSYEKL in the germline V gene. The trim removed 3 bases at V and 4 bases at J, leaving 7 bases unmatched. This CDR3 is 16 amino acids long. CDR3 amino acids: CASSQASGSVSDTQYF. CDR3 bases: TGCGCCAGCAGCCAGGCTAGCGGGAGTGTATCAGATACGCAGTATTTT.

This clonotype came up many times. This chain connects TRBV12-3 or TRBV12-4 to TRBJ2-7, with 9 bases matching TRBD1. Trimming took 5 bases from V and 3 from J; bases not matched to a gene: 5. The CDR3 is 14 residues long. DNA for the CDR3: TGTGCCAGCAGTCCCGGGACAGGGATCTACGAGCAGTACTTC. Amino acid sequence: CASSPGTGIYEQYF.

This clonotype was recorded many times. The V gene is TRBV2, the J gene TRBJ2-1; the D is unclear. The CDR3 consists of 13 residues. V was pared by 8 bases and J by 2 bases, with 10 bases between. Germline-derived CDR1 and CDR2 are SNHLY and FYNNEI. The chain's CDR3 is CASRAETYNEQFF. In nucleotides, the CDR3 is TGTGCCAGCCGGGCGGAGACCTACAATGAGCAGTTCTTC.

At least ten counts were recorded for this clonotype. The chain combines TRBV5-1 with TRBJ2-5; perhaps TRBD2 as D (5 bases). The CDR3 totals 15 residues. Germline V gene sequence: CDR1 SGHRS, CDR2 YFSETQ. The germline V and J ends were trimmed by 0 bases and 1 base, with 10 bases remaining between them. The CDR3 DNA follows: TGCGCCAGCAGCTTGGTCGGCGGGCTCCAAGAGACCCAGTACTTC. Translated: CASSLVGGLQETQYF. Full variable domain (remainder filled in from reference TRBV5-1 and TRBJ2-5): KAGVTQTPRYLIKTRGQQVTLSCSPISGHRSVSWYQQTPGQGLQFLFEYFSETQRNKGNFPGRFSGRQFSNSRSEMNVSTLELGDSALYLCASSLVGGLQETQYFGPGTRLLVL.

This clonotype was detected many times. The gene calls are TRBV4-2 and TRBJ2-5; no clear D. Germline-derived CDR1 and CDR2 are LGHNA and YNFKEQ. V dropped 4 bases and J dropped 1 base, with 10 bases sitting between them. CDR3 length: 14 amino acids. In DNA form, the CDR3 reads TGTGCCAGCAGCCTTGGATCAGCCCAAGAGACCCAGTACTTC. Protein product: CASSLGSAQETQYF.

A remark on this clonotype: It may be a read error: a sequence one base away is much more abundant. This rearrangement joins TRBV5-4 to TRBJ2-1; TRBD2 matches at 7 bases. J was trimmed by 4 bases and V by 3 bases; bases with no gene match: 7. The CDR3 is 15 amino acids. CDR1 and CDR2 from the germline V gene are SGHNT and YYREEE (reference sequence). CDR3 sequence reads: CASSSGGEGYNEQFF. The CDR3 nucleotides read TGTGCCAGCAGCTCGGGAGGCGAAGGTTACAATGAGCAGTTCTTC.

This clonotype showed up many times. The chain employs TRBV15 and TRBJ2-1; D might be TRBD2 (5 bases). The CDR3 is 15 residues long. Germline CDR1 LNHNV, CDR2 YYDKDF (reference sequence). V lost 5 bases and J lost 0, with 11 bases in between. CDR3 DNA: TGTGCCACCAGCTTCGGAAGCGGCTCCTACAATGAGCAGTTCTTC. Its translation is CATSFGSGSYNEQFF.

In its sample, this clonotype was seen many times. The CDR3 loop reads CASSRDRGRPEQYF. The CDR3 DNA is TGTGCCAGCAGCCGGGACAGGGGGCGCCCGGAGCAGTACTTC. The chain employs TRBV6-6 and TRBJ2-7, with 12 bases aligning to TRBD1. This CDR3 is built from 14 residues. V lost 6 bases and J lost 7; bases outside the gene matches: 7. CDR1 MNHNY and CDR2 SVGAGI come from the germline V gene (reference sequence).

The table lists this clonotype with a few counts. The chain is built from TRBV28 and TRBJ2-5; D may be TRBD1 (6 bases). The CDR3 is 15 residues long. Germline CDR1 and CDR2: MDHEN and SYDVKM. V was cut by 4 bases and J by 4 bases, with 16 bases left in between. In nucleotides, the CDR3 is TGTGCCAGCAGTTCCTACTCGACAGGTGGAGAGACCCAGTACTTC. As protein: CASSSYSTGGETQYF.

The sample holds a few counts of this clonotype. This rearrangement joins TRBV5-1 to TRBJ2-2, with 8 bases lining up with TRBD1. This CDR3 is built from 20 residues. Germline V gives CDR1 SGHRS, CDR2 YFSETQ. V gave up 5 bases and J gave up 4 bases; unmatched junction bases: 22. In nucleotides, the CDR3 is TGCGCCAGCAGACCAGAACTCAGGGGGCGCTGGGGGGAATTCACCGGGGAGCTGTTTTTT. Translation gives CASRPELRGRWGEFTGELFF.

This clonotype came up many times. CDR3 protein: CASSYRRGRLYF. The CDR3 DNA reads TGTGCCAGCAGTTACCGGCGGGGACGCCTGTACTTC. This rearrangement joins TRBV6-5 to TRBJ2-5, with D possibly TRBD2 on 6 matching bases. The germline CDR1 and CDR2 sequences are MNHEY and SVGAGI. There are 12 residues in the CDR3. Deletions cut 2 bases from V and 13 bases from J, with 14 bases between.

This clonotype has a count of ten or more. The chain is built from TRBV7-9 and TRBJ1-6; D possibly corresponds to TRBD1 (5 bases). V lost 5 bases to trimming and J lost 9 bases, with 14 bases between them. This CDR3 has 14 amino acids. Germline CDR1 is SEHNR and CDR2 is FQNEAQ (reference sequence). CDR3 residues: CASSLIGGGSPLHF. For the CDR3, the DNA is TGTGCCAGCAGCCTTATAGGTGGGGGTTCACCCCTCCACTTT. The whole variable domain, remainder taken from reference TRBV7-9 and TRBJ1-6, is DTGVSQNPRHKITKRGQNVTFRCDPISEHNRLYWYRQTLGQGPEFLTYFQNEAQLEKSRLLSDRFSAERPKGSFSTLEIQRTEQGDSAMYLCASSLIGGGSPLHFGNGTRLTVT.

This clonotype was seen repeatedly, ten times or more. This rearrangement joins TRBV11-2 to TRBJ2-5, with TRBD1 matching over 10 bases. This CDR3 contains 17 residues. Per germline, CDR1 SGHAT and CDR2 FQNNGV. V shed 5 bases and J 5 bases; nucleotides not matched to a gene: 14. The chain's CDR3 is CASSPWWGQGPRETQYF. The CDR3 bases are TGTGCCAGCAGCCCCTGGTGGGGACAGGGGCCACGGGAGACCCAGTACTTC.